The source of this T cell receptor (beta chain) is a study of CD8+ T cells in alopecia areata. Germline lookup yields CDR1 MNHNS and CDR2 SASEGT. This CDR3 has 15 amino acids. V trimming: 1 base; J trimming: 4 bases; junction bases outside the gene matches: 3. Reverse transcribed after extraction, RNA yielded cDNA as the sequencing template. Produced via immunoSEQ multiplex PCR; TCRdb's table is partial and in-frame only. The data hold about 150,000 clones, with 55% to 65% observed a single time. General study findings and limits: Mice gave a clearer picture of TCR sharing than patients did, possibly for HLA-related reasons.

With respect to this clone: What it recognizes is unknown.

Starting from PBMCs, sorting isolated CD4+ and CD8+ T cells. This receptor was obtained from a human donor in good health. The chain employs TRBV6-1 and TRBJ1-5, with 8 bases that match TRBD1. The material sequenced was CD4+ T cells sorted from blood. The CDR3 is CASSEGQGMNQPQHF. The CDR3 bases are TGTGCCAGCAGTGAAGGACAGGGGATGAATCAGCCCCAGCATTTT.